This TCR beta chain appears in the sequencing data of a study of blood T cells in healthy people across ages. Peripheral blood samples of around 9.8 milliliters were drawn from each donor. A second PCR, run for roughly 7 to 11 cycles, used a sample-barcoded 5' primer plus a J-beta primer mix. Per sample, CDR3-containing paired-end reads numbered at least 2.5 million. TCRdb ran MiXCR on the 5' RACE reads and lists one entry per CDR3 protein. The sample carries fewer than 700,000 distinct CDR3 sequences, approximately 40% recorded once. This CDR3 has 12 residues. Germline assignment: CDR1 DFQATT and CDR2 SNEGSKA (reference sequence). Trimming pared 3 bases from V and 7 bases from J, leaving 10 bases between.

The rearrangement joins TRBV20-1 to TRBJ1-5; D possibly corresponds to TRBD1 (5 bases). Sequencing input: blood. The clonotype was recovered from a man older than 75 in good health. DNA for the CDR3: TGCAGTGCTAGTGGTAGGGACCAGCCCCAGCATTTT. Translating it yields CSASGRDQPQHF.